This TCR beta chain was retrieved from a study of T cell repertoires in cytomegalovirus infection. Across the whole study: Recently described HLA-C-restricted plus well-studied HLA-B-restricted CMV epitopes were used. Evidence of both CMV infection and a matching HLA type came from public TCR beta signatures.

Study-level results: Within the response measured ex vivo, HLA-C-restricted CMV-specific TCR beta clonotypes were dominant. Summed frequency of shared TCR beta families picked out CMV carriers who also had the relevant HLA.

V gave up 2 bases and J gave up 0 bases, with 5 bases separating them. Germline V gene data show CDR1 as ENHRY and CDR2 as SYGVKD. CDR3 length equals 13 residues. The sample holds a few counts of this clonotype. What it recognizes is unknown. TCRdb re-called the reads with MiXCR, one entry per CDR3 protein. The sample consists of some 900,000 distinct CDR3 sequences, 32% of them appearing once. The V and J genes are TRBV10-3 and TRBJ2-7; D unresolved. The sequence came from a human donor in good health (CMV status not recorded). Some clones in this sample may be carry-over from other donors' samples. The specimen was cultured CD8+ T cells from PBMCs, collected from culture after CMV antigen stimulation. Written as DNA, the CDR3 is TGTGCCATCAGTGAGGGCAGCTCCTACGAGCAGTACTTC. The encoded protein is CAISEGSSYEQYF.